This TCR beta chain was documented in a study of cytomegalovirus exposure and HLA in healthy donors (TCRdb year 2017). Background for the entire study: In an earlier analysis of several hundred of the donors, 276 Gb of sequence data and 117 million unique TCR beta sequences from about 179 million T cells were reported. An early release that covered 640 HLA-typed donors contained approximately 290 gigabases of sequencing data and approximately 85 million unique TCR sequences. Of the roughly 390 genotyped donors, 80% to 90% were placed in the genetic ancestry cluster associated with self-reported Caucasian donors. The study aimed to test whether signatures of past pathogen exposure could be identified by cataloging public T cell receptors. The study used immunosequencing to profile the T cell repertoires of under 700 subjects and linked those repertoires to cytomegalovirus serostatus. A separate validation cohort of approximately 130 different subjects was used in addition to the 666-subject first cohort. To predict cytomegalovirus infection status, the study combined high-throughput TCR immunosequencing, statistical association of individual TCRs with disease status, and machine learning. In a later analysis, previously published TCR beta repertoires from more than 500 donors were re-analyzed and high-resolution HLA genotyping was added so that TCR occurrence patterns could be studied. Rather than using new phenotypic data, the later analysis identified candidate immune exposures from TCR beta sequences and from how often those sequences occurred across donors. In an earlier analysis of several hundred of the donors, high-throughput TCR beta sequencing was used to judge whether each TCR beta V gene segment behaved as functional or pseudogenic. Donor age, sex, ethnicity and CMV serostatus were compiled alongside the repertoire data. A later genetic analysis took genome-wide SNP genotypes for about 55% of the 666 donors and used that subset as a discovery cohort. Every repertoire in the discovery cohort had been generated on one and the same sequencing platform. Both class I and class II loci were covered by HLA typing, at four-digit resolution. Typing coverage varied by locus: about 629-640 donors for A, B, C, DRB1 and DQB1; around 560 for DQA1; over 600 for DPA1; approximately 450 for DPB1. Several DR-DQ haplotypes were treated as single units for association and clustering because of strong linkage in the cohort. Across approximately 400 genotyped donors of the cohort, an average of about 250,000 unique TCR beta nucleotide sequences per donor were sequenced, and 15% to 20% of those sequences were non-productive.

CDR1 and CDR2 are drawn from the germline V gene: SGHRS, YFSETQ. The V end gives up 3 bases and the J end 2 bases, leaving 2 bases in the junction not matched to a gene. The CDR3 sequence holds 14 residues, the cysteine and phenylalanine included. The sequence is cut down to CDR3 DNA, 42 bases in frame from base 1. The cohort comprised some 700 healthy bone marrow donors. Cohort members were all nominally healthy when sampled, although unrecorded immune exposures were likely present. The donor was CMV seronegative and was included in the group of a few hundred seronegative cohort members. A peripheral blood sample was collected from each donor, and TCR beta sequencing was performed on peripheral blood mononuclear cells. The Qiagen DNeasy Blood Extraction Kit was used to extract genomic DNA from the blood cell samples. To prepare the library, the immunoSEQ multiplex PCR assay was applied. For the multiplex PCR, a mixture combining 60 forward primers for TCR Vbeta segments and 13 reverse primers for TCR Jbeta segments was used. Amplification of the CDR3 region of rearranged TCR beta genes was performed with a multiplex PCR assay on genomic DNA. On the Illumina HiSeq System, the amplified TCR beta libraries were sequenced as 87-base-pair reads. The authors processed their data as follows. A later analysis counted around 72 million unique TCR beta chains across the 640 or so repertoires, and some 11 million of these chains were shared by at least two donors. Raw reads were error-corrected and collapsed into unique sequences with a nearest-neighbor algorithm that merged closely related sequences to remove PCR and sequencing errors. CDR3 sequences were aligned to IMGT reference sequences to assign V, D and J gene segments. For a sequence to be retained, a match of at least six nucleotides was required to both a V gene segment and a J gene segment. A rearrangement counted as productive if the CDR3 had no stop codons and remained in frame with V and J, and every other rearrangement counted as non-productive. Following IMGT convention, CDR3 was defined as the stretch from the second conserved V-encoded cysteine up to the conserved J-encoded phenylalanine. The earlier analysis of fewer than 750 of the donors excluded sequences that lacked an unambiguous match to a single V gene segment. In an earlier analysis of about 590 of the donors, a V segment was called functional when productive rearrangements were above 56.7%, and segregating when the standard deviation between donors exceeded 5%. To diagnose cytomegalovirus status from the catalog of TCR beta chain sequences, a statistical classification framework was built. V and J gene assignment, in a later analysis, came from comparing TCR nucleotide sequences with IMGT/GENE-DB human TR gene sequences. A later analysis assigned CDR3 sequences and most-parsimonious VDJ recombination scenarios with the TCRdist pipeline. In a later analysis, each TCR beta chain was defined by its CDR3 amino acid sequence together with its V-gene family, and reads lacking a unique V-gene family were excluded. As a way to deal with suspected cross-contamination and a sequencing artifact, a later analysis dropped under 600 nucleotide sequences that were highly shared and had low generation probability. A later analysis calculated a clonal expansion index for each public chain from normalized within-repertoire ranks of inferred template counts. In a later analysis, generation probabilities were computed with a VDJ recombination model fitted to out-of-frame rearrangements, and the resulting probabilities were checked against IGoR. In a later analysis, hypergeometric tests were used to score TCR-TCR, TCR-HLA and TCR-CMV co-occurrence, with a repertoire-size bias correction applied to TCR pairs. In a later analysis, false discovery rates were estimated by permuting HLA or CMV assignments 20 times. In a later analysis, co-occurring TCRs were grouped with DBSCAN, and TCRdist sequence similarity was added when clustering was performed within HLA-allele-positive subsets. Co-occurrence clustering excluded repertoires with fewer than 30,000 or more than 120,000 public chains, plus five with anomalous nucleotide sharing. The immuneACCESS repertoire file appears here via TCRdb, limited to in-frame rearrangements. These files lack a portion of the clones; in checked studies, under half of the deficit traces to unresolved V genes, and the cause of the others is not known. V and J calls and clone size come straight from that table; D and trimming were deduced from the DNA. The sample contains some 190,000 clones, about 88% of them found a single time. The ten largest make up approximately 1.5% of the sample.

Broad study findings and their caveats: A later analysis found that HLA-associated TCR beta chains were more clonally expanded and had lower generation probabilities than equally common non-associated chains. An association between a missense DCLRE1C variant and V-gene and J-gene trimming of TCR beta chains was found in a later genetic analysis and replicated in an independent cohort. The authors suggested that the approach could potentially be generalized to other disease states and immunological phenotypes. In a later analysis, most CMV-associated TCR beta chains were found to appear HLA-restricted, with HLA associations seemingly driven largely by CMV exposure. This cohort had only TCR beta chains sequenced, and the lack of alpha or paired-chain data limited which features could be detected. While some public TCRs were present in many individuals, most TCR sequences turned up only very rarely across donors. Linkage disequilibrium might explain the correlated functional status among segregating V segments, but an unknown experimental factor could not be excluded. A later analysis reported that several top co-occurrence clusters appeared linked to parvovirus B19, influenza, CMV and Epstein-Barr virus. The only immune exposure information available for the cohort was CMV serostatus. A later analysis found that TCR association rates varied across HLA loci, with DRB1 alleles showing the most associated TCRs and HLA-C alleles the fewest. Sequencing depth was assumed to be roughly uniform across donors in the presence/absence analyses, though that assumption may not hold. Cytomegalovirus status was reported to be diagnosed by the classifier with high specificity and sensitivity in both the original and validation cohorts. Because counts were too low, some 17 rarely observed V segments, including chromosome 9 orphons, were left out of the earlier analysis of 587 of the donors. At a false discovery rate of 0.05, a later analysis linked around 15,000 TCR beta sequences to specific HLA alleles. In the study, some 160 TCR beta chains were listed as associated with cytomegalovirus. When HLA alleles, especially DR and DQ, strongly co-occurred, attributing TCR associations to individual alleles was difficult. Three of the identified cytomegalovirus-associated TCR beta chains were confirmed in vitro to be specific for cytomegalovirus antigens. The sequencing pipeline was judged likely to have produced a cluster of highly shared sequence variants as a technical artifact. Broadly in line with IMGT annotations, most TCR beta V segments showed up in productive rearrangements about 90% or about 30% of the time in an earlier analysis of about 500 of the donors. In a later genetic analysis, fewer N-insertions in productive TCRs were reported among donors in an Asian-associated ancestry cluster than the roughly 700-donor mean. Because HLA typing was missing for some donors at each locus, association tests included only the typed subset. A further reported finding was that TCR beta sequences accurately predicted the HLA-A and HLA-B alleles for most subjects in the first cohort. Because the 87-base-pair reads could not distinguish some IMGT-functional V segments, including TRBV6-2 and TRBV6-3, those segments were excluded.

This clone was seen just once. The specificity of this receptor is unknown. No much larger clonotype is one base removed from it; base qualities were not supplied. This clonotype originated in a woman aged 18-29 years in good health and CMV-seronegative. Material: PBMCs. The chain joins TRBV5-1 to TRBJ2-7; TRBD1 matches 10 bases in the middle. The CDR3 has the sequence CASSSGTGAYEQYF. The DNA is as follows: TGCGCCAGCAGCTCAGGGACAGGGGCCTACGAGCAGTACTTC. The reference TRBV5-1 and TRBJ2-7 proteins fill in what lies around the CDR3, so the full variable domain reads KAGVTQTPRYLIKTRGQQVTLSCSPISGHRSVSWYQQTPGQGLQFLFEYFSETQRNKGNFPGRFSGRQFSNSRSEMNVSTLELGDSALYLCASSSGTGAYEQYFGPGTRLTVT.